The sequence of this T cell receptor beta chain was determined in a study of blood T cell repertoires in COVID-19. The V and J ends lost 4 bases and 0 bases respectively, with 10 bases between them. This CDR3 is 14 amino acids long. In germline, CDR1 is MGHRA, CDR2 YSYEKL. Original handling: How many nucleated cells were present was estimated from reference gene primer amplification. This table comes from immunoSEQ multiplex PCR, and its TCRdb copy is limited to in-frame clones, with some not included. V and J calls plus clone size are reproduced from that table; the DNA served to infer D and trimming. The sample lists approximately 140,000 clones, around 86% occurring once.

This TCR was sampled from a man between 65 and 85 years old with acute or convalescent COVID-19. The chain has TRBV4-1 and TRBJ2-7, with a possible D match to TRBD2 (5 bases). Source material: peripheral blood. The chain's CDR3 is CASSLSGSSYEQYF. CDR3 coding DNA: TGCGCCAGCAGCCTGAGCGGAAGCTCCTACGAGCAGTACTTC.